The 14 T cell receptor beta chains given below trace back to one sample, sequenced in a study of OX40 agonist ivuxolimab in advanced cancers. The protocol was immunoSEQ multiplex PCR, while the TCRdb copy is restricted to in-frame clones and leaves out a portion. Of tens of thousands of clones in the sample, around 81% were seen once. This specimen consisted of CD4+ or CD8+ T cells sorted from blood, obtained in a trial of the OX40 agonist ivuxolimab. The receptors stem from an adult with an advanced solid tumor such as melanoma, head and neck, liver or kidney cancer.

The genes are TRBV7-8 and TRBJ1-1, with 7 bases lining up with TRBD1. From germline, CDR1 is SGHVS and CDR2 FQNEAQ. The V gene end was trimmed by 6 bases and the J gene end by 1 base; junction bases not matched to a gene: 5. This CDR3 region has 14 residues. The CDR3 region is CASRSPGGNTEAFF. The CDR3 DNA follows: TGTGCCAGCAGATCTCCAGGGGGGAACACTGAAGCTTTCTTT.

The CDR3 here is CASNYGYGSNEKLFF. CDR3 bases: TGTGCCAGTAACTATGGGTATGGATCAAATGAAAAACTGTTTTTT. The chain employs TRBV19 and TRBJ1-4, with unresolved D. The CDR3 is made up of 15 amino acids. The V gene's germline CDR1 is LNHDA and CDR2 SQIVND (reference sequence). V was pared by 7 bases and J by 5 bases, with 17 bases between.

The chain has TRBV5-1 and TRBJ1-1; D uncertain. The germline CDR1 and CDR2 sequences are SGHRS and YFSETQ. This CDR3 comprises 12 residues. Trimming took 1 base from V and 10 from J, leaving 11 bases between them. The CDR3 spells CASSLPSSVAFF. The CDR3 DNA reads TGCGCCAGCAGCTTGCCCAGTAGTGTAGCTTTCTTT.

V is TRBV19 and J is TRBJ2-1; D possibly corresponds to TRBD2 (6 bases). The germline V gene encodes CDR1 LNHDA and CDR2 SQIVND (reference sequence). The V gene lost 1 base and the J gene lost 6 bases, with 16 bases spanning the gap. The CDR3 contains 16 residues. The CDR3 reads CASSIARAGNSNEQFF. DNA for the CDR3: TGTGCCAGTAGTATAGCTCGGGCGGGAAACTCCAATGAGCAGTTCTTC.

The CDR3 DNA sequence: TGCGCCAGCAGCCTCCGACAGGGTTGGAATAGCAATGAGCAGTTCTTC. This codes for CASSLRQGWNSNEQFF. The V call is TRBV5-1, the J call TRBJ2-1; 7 nucleotides line up with TRBD1. J was trimmed by 6 bases and V by 4 bases; bases with no gene match: 13. From germline, CDR1 is SGHRS and CDR2 YFSETQ. The CDR3 has 16 residues.

The rearrangement links TRBV28 to TRBJ1-2; D ambiguous. Trimming took off 3 bases at V and 4 bases at J, with 12 bases between the two ends. This CDR3 region has 14 residues. The germline gives CDR1 MDHEN, CDR2 SYDVKM. This chain's CDR3 is CASSLEGILYGYTF. In DNA, the CDR3 is TGTGCCAGCAGTTTGGAGGGAATCCTCTATGGCTACACCTTC.

CDR3: CASSDLNSNQPQHF. The CDR3 DNA reads TGTGCCAGCAGTGATCTCAATAGCAATCAGCCCCAGCATTTT. This sequence joins TRBV2 and TRBJ1-5; D is undetermined. With 3 bases removed from V and 0 bases from J, the gap between germline ends came to 6 bases. Germline lookup yields CDR1 SNHLY and CDR2 FYNNEI. The CDR3 spans 14 residues.

The chain joins TRBV7-2 to TRBJ1-5; perhaps TRBD1 as D (6 bases). Germline V gives CDR1 SGHTA, CDR2 FQGNSA. CDR3 length: 15 residues. The V end lost 5 bases, the J end lost 5 bases, and 16 bases lay between the germline ends. The CDR3 sequence: CASSLGGTPYQPQHF. In DNA, the CDR3 is TGTGCCAGCAGCCTAGGGGGGACACCCTATCAGCCCCAGCATTTT.

This clone was seen a handful of times. The V and J genes are TRBV5-1 and TRBJ1-1; no clear D gene. CDR1 is SGHRS and CDR2 is YFSETQ in the germline V gene. CDR3 length: 11 amino acids. The germline V and J ends were trimmed by 6 bases and 8 bases, with 11 bases remaining between them. The CDR3 region is CASIEGMEAFF. The CDR3 coding sequence is TGCGCCAGCATAGAGGGCATGGAAGCTTTCTTT.

The rearrangement links TRBV18 to TRBJ1-5, with D perhaps matching TRBD1 (5 bases). The germline V gene has CDR1 KGHSH and CDR2 LQKENI. V lost 3 bases to trimming and J lost 4 bases, with 13 bases between them. This CDR3 contains 15 residues. CDR3 sequence: CASSPSFGGNQPQHF. Written as DNA, the CDR3 is TGTGCCAGCTCACCTAGTTTTGGGGGGAATCAGCCCCAGCATTTT.

V gene TRBV11-2 combines with J gene TRBJ1-5; D ambiguous. CDR1 and CDR2 from the germline V gene are SGHAT and FQNNGV. The CDR3 is made up of 13 amino acids. The ends were cut back, 0 bases at V and 0 bases at J, with 0 bases in the middle. The CDR3 region is CASSLDSNQPQHF. The CDR3 coding sequence is TGTGCCAGCAGCTTAGATAGCAATCAGCCCCAGCATTTT.

The chain uses TRBV7-2 and TRBJ1-2; D unclear. Trimming cost V 2 bases and J 8 bases, with 9 bases left between them. The CDR3 runs to 12 residues. Germline CDR1 SGHTA, CDR2 FQGNSA. The CDR3: CASSLSVGGYTF. The CDR3 DNA follows: TGTGCCAGCAGCTTATCCGTTGGGGGCTACACCTTC.

A remark on this clone: Other DNA sequences in the sample encode the same CDR3. The rearrangement links TRBV7-2 to TRBJ2-7; tentatively, D is TRBD1 (5 bases). Trimming removed 6 bases at V and 4 bases at J, with 7 bases between. This CDR3 comprises 11 residues. Germline V gives CDR1 SGHTA, CDR2 FQGNSA. The CDR3 reads CASSDRYEQYF. The CDR3, as DNA: TGTGCCAGCAGTGACAGATACGAGCAGTACTTC.

The gene calls are TRBV7-2 and TRBJ2-5, with 7 nucleotides matching TRBD2. Per the germline V gene, CDR1 is SGHTA and CDR2 is FQGNSA. The CDR3 covers 16 residues. V trimming: 5 bases; J trimming: 5 bases; junction bases outside the gene matches: 14. CDR3 nucleotide sequence: TGTGCCAGCAGCCTCTGGTCTAGCGGCCTAGGGGAGACCCAGTACTTC. It yields the protein CASSLWSSGLGETQYF.